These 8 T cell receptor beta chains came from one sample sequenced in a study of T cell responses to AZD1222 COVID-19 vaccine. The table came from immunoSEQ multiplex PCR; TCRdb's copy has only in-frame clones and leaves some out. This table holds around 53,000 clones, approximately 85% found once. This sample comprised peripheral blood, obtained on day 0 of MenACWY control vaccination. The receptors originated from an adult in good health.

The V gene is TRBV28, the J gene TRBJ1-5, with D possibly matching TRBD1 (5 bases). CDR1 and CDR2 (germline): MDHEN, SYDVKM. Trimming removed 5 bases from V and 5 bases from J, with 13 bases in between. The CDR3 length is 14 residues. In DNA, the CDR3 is TGTGCCAGCAGTCCGGCCGGGGCCCATCAGCCCCAGCATTTT. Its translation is CASSPAGAHQPQHF.

The CDR3 is CASSQEGTGTFTYNEQFF. In DNA, the CDR3 is TGCGCCAGCAGCCAAGAGGGGACCGGGACTTTTACCTACAATGAGCAGTTCTTC. The rearrangement links TRBV4-1 to TRBJ2-1; a possible D gene is TRBD2 (6 bases). The CDR3 spans 18 residues. Trimming left V 0 bases short and J 2 bases short, with 17 bases between. The germline CDR1 and CDR2 sequences are MGHRA and YSYEKL.

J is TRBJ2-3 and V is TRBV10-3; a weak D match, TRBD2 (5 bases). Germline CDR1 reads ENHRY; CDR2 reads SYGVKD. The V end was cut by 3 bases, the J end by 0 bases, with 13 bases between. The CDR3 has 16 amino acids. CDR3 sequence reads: CAISDGVGESTDTQYF. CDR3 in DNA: TGTGCCATCAGTGATGGGGTGGGAGAGAGCACAGATACGCAGTATTTT.

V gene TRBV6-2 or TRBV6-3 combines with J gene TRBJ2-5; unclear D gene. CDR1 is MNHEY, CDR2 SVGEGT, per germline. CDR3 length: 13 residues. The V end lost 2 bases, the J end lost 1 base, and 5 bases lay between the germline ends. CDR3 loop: CASSYLSQETQYF. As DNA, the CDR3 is TGTGCCAGCAGTTACCTAAGCCAAGAGACCCAGTACTTC.

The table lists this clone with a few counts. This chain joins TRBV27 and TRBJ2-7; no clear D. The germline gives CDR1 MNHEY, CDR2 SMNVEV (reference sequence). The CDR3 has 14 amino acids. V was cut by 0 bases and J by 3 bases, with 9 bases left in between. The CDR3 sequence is CASSLSPSDYEQYF. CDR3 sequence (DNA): TGTGCCAGCAGTTTATCGCCCTCGGACTACGAGCAGTACTTC.

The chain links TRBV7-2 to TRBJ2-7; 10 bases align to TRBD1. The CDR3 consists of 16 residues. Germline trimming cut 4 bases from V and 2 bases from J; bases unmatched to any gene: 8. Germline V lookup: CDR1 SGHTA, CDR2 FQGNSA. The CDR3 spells CASSYHGTGDPYEQYF. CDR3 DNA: TGTGCCAGCAGCTACCACGGGACAGGGGACCCCTACGAGCAGTACTTC.

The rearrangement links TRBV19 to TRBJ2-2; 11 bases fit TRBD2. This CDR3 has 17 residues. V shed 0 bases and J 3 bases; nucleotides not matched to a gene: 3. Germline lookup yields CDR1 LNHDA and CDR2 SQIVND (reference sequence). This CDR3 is CASSIESSGRHTGELFF. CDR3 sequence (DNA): TGTGCCAGTAGTATAGAATCTAGCGGGAGGCACACCGGGGAGCTGTTTTTT.

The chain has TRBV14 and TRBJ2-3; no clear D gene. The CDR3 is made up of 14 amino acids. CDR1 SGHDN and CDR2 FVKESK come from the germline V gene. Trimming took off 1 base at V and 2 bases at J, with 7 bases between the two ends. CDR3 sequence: CASSQAAYTDTQYF. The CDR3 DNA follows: TGTGCCAGCAGCCAAGCTGCTTACACAGATACGCAGTATTTT.